The rows below give T cell receptor beta chains drawn from one sample of a study of regulatory T cells in long-lasting Graves disease. MiXCR was run by TCRdb on the multiplex PCR reads, yielding one entry per CDR3 protein. The data show 430,000 or so distinct CDR3 sequences, with roughly 21% seen just once and more than 13% held by the top ten. The source material was peripheral blood mononuclear cells (PBMCs), sampled when the disease was refractory, from a patient treated with antithyroid drugs. These receptors came from a female donor with Graves disease. Each CDR3 is given with its conserved first and last residue. D genes are given only for firm matches. Some rows have no size entry. The others give once, few or many, or a class for an expanded clone.

TRBV27	TRBJ2-7	.	many	TGTGCCAGCAGTTCCAGACTAGAAACCTACGAGCAGTACTTC	CASSSRLETYEQYF
TRBV10-3	TRBJ1-3	.	.	TGTGCCATCCCAATCGCCGACAGGATCTCTGGAAACACCATATATTTT	CAIPIADRISGNTIYF
TRBV20-1	TRBJ2-5	TRBD2	.	TGCGGTGCTAGAGGGCTAGCGGGAGGGCAAGAGACCCAGTACTTC	CGARGLAGGQETQYF
TRBV15	TRBJ2-5	TRBD2	few	TGTGCCACCAGCCGAGGACTAGCGGCGGCGACCCAGTACTTC	CATSRGLAAATQYF
TRBV5-1	TRBJ2-1	TRBD2	.	TGCGCCAGCAGCGGGACTAGCGGGAGCCCTGAGCAGTTCTTC	CASSGTSGSPEQFF
TRBV7-9	TRBJ1-2	TRBD1	.	TGTGCCAGCAGCTCCCCGGGACAGGGGGCGAACCACTATGGCTACACCTTC	CASSSPGQGANHYGYTF
TRBV20-1	TRBJ2-7	TRBD1	once	TGCAGTGCTAGTATATCCGGACAGGGATCCTACGAGCAGTACTTC	CSASISGQGSYEQYF
TRBV19	TRBJ1-4	TRBD1	few	TGTGCCAGTAGTGCCCGAACAGGGGGCGAAGGAGAAAAACTGTTTTTT	CASSARTGGEGEKLFF
TRBV14	TRBJ2-3	.	.	TGTGCCAGCAGCCCCACCAGGACTAGCACAGATACGCAGTATTTT	CASSPTRTSTDTQYF
TRBV30	TRBJ2-2	TRBD2	few	TGTGCCTGGAGGACTAGCGGGAGGGCGAACACCGGGGAGCTGTTTTTT	CAWRTSGRANTGELFF
TRBV4-1	TRBJ1-1	.	.	TGCGCCAGCAGCCAAGATACCGGCGACACTGAAGCTTTCTTT	CASSQDTGDTEAFF
TRBV19	TRBJ2-2	TRBD2	.	TGTGCCAGTAGTATAAGACTAGCGGGAGGAGGGCCCGGGGAGCTGTTTTTT	CASSIRLAGGGPGELFF
TRBV29-1	TRBJ2-7	.	.	TGCAGCGCCTGGACGACGCGGGGAAACGAGCAGTACTTC	CSAWTTRGNEQYF
TRBV18	TRBJ1-1	.	many	TGTGCCAGCAGTGATCAGAACACTGAAGCTTTCTTT	CASSDQNTEAFF
TRBV30	TRBJ2-5	.	.	TGTGCCTACCAAGGGACAAACCAAGAGACCCGGTACTTC	CAYQGTNQETRYF
TRBV3-1	TRBJ2-7	.	.	TGTGCCAGCAGCTCACCCCAGGGGATCCCATACGAGCAGTACTTC	CASSSPQGIPYEQYF
TRBV2	TRBJ2-7	.	many	TGTGCCAGCGGAGGCAACGAGCAGTACTTC	CASGGNEQYF
TRBV5-1	TRBJ2-7	.	.	TGCGCCAGCAGGCCAACCGGGTACTACGAGCAGTACTTC	CASRPTGYYEQYF
TRBV7-6	TRBJ2-2	TRBD1	few	TGTGCCAGCAGCATACAAGCAGGGGGCGCGTTTAACACCGGGGAGCTGTTTTTT	CASSIQAGGAFNTGELFF
TRBV7-8	TRBJ2-7	.	many	TGTGCCAGCAGCCCCCGTATGAGCTCCTACGAGCAGTACTTC	CASSPRMSSYEQYF
TRBV29-1	TRBJ1-1	.	.	TGCAGCGTTAAAGCCCGGGAGGAAGCTTTCTTT	CSVKAREEAFF
TRBV28	TRBJ2-1	TRBD2	.	TGTGCCAGCAGTCCTACCCCAAGCGGGAGGAATTACAATGAGCAGTTCTTC	CASSPTPSGRNYNEQFF
TRBV12-3/TRBV12-4	TRBJ2-5	.	many	TGTGCCAGCAGTTCCGACCTCCTTGGGAGGCAAGAGACCCAGTACTTC	CASSSDLLGRQETQYF
TRBV3-1	TRBJ2-7	.	many	TGTGCCAGCAGCCAAGGTCAGGGTGCGGCCTACGAGCAGTACTTC	CASSQGQGAAYEQYF
TRBV28	TRBJ1-5	.	many	TGTGCCAGCAGTTTCGAAATAACTAATCAGCCCCAGCATTTT	CASSFEITNQPQHF
TRBV2	TRBJ1-5	.	many	TGTGCCAGCAGCGGGGGGGTAGGCAGCAATCAGCCCCAGCATTTT	CASSGGVGSNQPQHF
TRBV11-2	TRBJ2-7	.	many	TGTGCCAGCAGCACCACGGACGGCTACGAGCAGTACTTC	CASSTTDGYEQYF
TRBV7-2	TRBJ2-5	.	many	TGTGCCAGCAGCCACGAAATGCTGGAGACCCAGTACTTC	CASSHEMLETQYF
TRBV11-2	TRBJ2-7	TRBD2	.	TGTGCCAGCAGCTTAGATGCGGGAGCCCGGGAGCAGTACTTC	CASSLDAGAREQYF
TRBV12-3/TRBV12-4	TRBJ2-7	.	many	TGTGCCAGCAGTTTAGCGCCGGGGGTAAGCTACGAGCAGTACTTC	CASSLAPGVSYEQYF
TRBV19	TRBJ1-5	.	.	TGTGCCAGTAGTAACGGCGGAGGCAATCAGCCCCAGCATTTT	CASSNGGGNQPQHF
TRBV30	TRBJ1-2	.	few	TGTGCCTGGAGTAGGCCCGGGACGGACTATGGCTACACCTTC	CAWSRPGTDYGYTF
TRBV7-2	TRBJ2-7	.	few	TGTGCCAGCAGCGCTACGGGACGGGTCAGCGAGCAGTACTTC	CASSATGRVSEQYF
TRBV15	TRBJ1-3	.	many	TGTGCCACCAGCAGAATACGCCAGGAGCCAAGGAGAAACACCATATATTTT	CATSRIRQEPRRNTIYF
TRBV28	TRBJ1-1	TRBD1	many	TGTGCCAGCAGTTTGCTTGGACAGGGGGAGGACACTGAAGCTTTCTTT	CASSLLGQGEDTEAFF
TRBV5-8	TRBJ2-4	.	.	TGTGCCAGCAGTGACCGTACGCGGGTCCAAAACATTCAGTACTTC	CASSDRTRVQNIQYF
TRBV6-5	TRBJ2-7	TRBD1	many	TGTGCCAGCAGTTACGGAGAGGACAGGTTCCACGAGCAGTACTTC	CASSYGEDRFHEQYF
TRBV12-3/TRBV12-4	TRBJ1-1	.	many	TGTGCCAGCAGGGGAGGACCGATCGAAGCTTTCTTT	CASRGGPIEAFF
TRBV27	TRBJ1-5	.	many	TGTGCCAGCAGTTACGGTGGACAGAATCAGCCCCAGCATTTT	CASSYGGQNQPQHF
TRBV30	TRBJ2-7	TRBD2	.	TGTGCCTGGAAGGAGCGGGAGGCCTACGAGCAGTACTTC	CAWKEREAYEQYF
TRBV6-6	TRBJ2-2	.	few	TGTGCCAGCAGTTACTCGTCTTACACCGGGGAGCTGTTTTTT	CASSYSSYTGELFF
TRBV5-1	TRBJ1-2	TRBD1	many	TGCGCCAGCAGCTTGGGCCGGGACAGGGTCACCTATGGCTACACCTTC	CASSLGRDRVTYGYTF
TRBV2	TRBJ1-1	.	many	TGTGCCAGCAGTGAAGCCCCCGCGGAGGGGGCTGAAGCTTTCTTT	CASSEAPAEGAEAFF
TRBV6-1	TRBJ1-5	.	.	TGTGCCAGCAGTGAAACCGGGCGGGGGGGCAATCAGCCCCAGCATTTT	CASSETGRGGNQPQHF
TRBV30	TRBJ1-5	.	.	TGTGCCTGGAGTGTACTCGCCAATCAGCCCCAGCATTTT	CAWSVLANQPQHF
TRBV11-2	TRBJ2-5	.	many	TGTGCCAGCACCCGGCTCTTGGGGCGCGGGGAGACCCAGTACTTC	CASTRLLGRGETQYF
TRBV20-1	TRBJ1-5	.	.	TGCAGTGCTAGGATGGGCGGTCAGCCCCAGCATTTT	CSARMGGQPQHF
TRBV12-3/TRBV12-4	TRBJ1-3	.	few	TGTGCCAGCAATAACGACCGGGGGCGCGGAAACACCATATATTTT	CASNNDRGRGNTIYF
TRBV28	TRBJ2-5	.	many	TGTGCCAGCAGCACAACCGAGACGGGAAGGTACCAAGAGACCCAGTACTTC	CASSTTETGRYQETQYF